This T cell receptor beta chain appears in the sequencing data of a study of T cell changes during pregnancy in multiple sclerosis. Germline CDR1 reads MNHNS; CDR2 reads SASEGT. V dropped 5 bases and J dropped 4 bases, with 10 bases sitting between them. This CDR3 region has 13 residues. Measured with immunoSEQ multiplex PCR; TCRdb has only the in-frame clones, and not every one. The sample records some 34,000 clones, 92% being singletons. The sequences come from CD4+ T cells from peripheral blood mononuclear cells, collected in the third trimester of pregnancy. The chain links TRBV6-1 to TRBJ2-3; a weak D match, TRBD1 (6 bases). The clonotype was recovered from a female donor in good health, enrolled as a control in a pregnancy study. CDR3 sequence reads: CASSLGAPDTQYF. In DNA, the CDR3 is TGTGCCAGCAGTTTGGGGGCCCCAGATACGCAGTATTTT.